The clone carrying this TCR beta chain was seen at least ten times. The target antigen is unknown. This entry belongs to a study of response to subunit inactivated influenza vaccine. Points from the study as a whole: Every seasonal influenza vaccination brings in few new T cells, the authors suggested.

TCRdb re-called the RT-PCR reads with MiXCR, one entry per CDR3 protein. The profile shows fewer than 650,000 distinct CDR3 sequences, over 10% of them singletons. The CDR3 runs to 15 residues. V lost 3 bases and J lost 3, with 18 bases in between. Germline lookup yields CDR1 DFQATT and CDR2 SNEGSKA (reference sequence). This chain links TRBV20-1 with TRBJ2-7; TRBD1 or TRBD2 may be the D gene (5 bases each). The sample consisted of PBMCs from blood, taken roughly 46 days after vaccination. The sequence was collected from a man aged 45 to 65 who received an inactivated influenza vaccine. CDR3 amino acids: CSARNSGTASYEQYF. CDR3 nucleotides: TGCAGTGCTAGGAACTCCGGGACCGCGAGCTACGAGCAGTACTTC.